This T cell receptor beta chain is drawn from a study of blood T cell repertoires in COVID-19. The overall study: PBMCs, B-cell-depleted T cells, or T cells were the source of the cDNA or gDNA that made up the material.

The V end lost 3 bases, the J end lost 0 bases, and 15 bases lay between the germline ends. The CDR3 contains 17 residues. From germline, CDR1 is KGHSH and CDR2 LQKENI. Sequenced by immunoSEQ multiplex PCR; TCRdb stores in-frame clones only, minus some. The table records some 76,000 clones, around 80% of them present only once. This TCR derives from a man aged 50-59 years with COVID-19, enrolled during active disease. Material for sequencing was peripheral blood. V is TRBV18 and J is TRBJ1-3; D is unresolved. The CDR3 is CASSPQRQRSSGNTIYF. CDR3 nucleotides: TGTGCCAGCTCACCGCAGCGGCAGCGAAGCTCTGGAAACACCATATATTTT.